The present TCR beta chain was sequenced within a study of shared clonotypes between healthy human individuals. Study-wide points: Rarefaction demonstrated incomplete sorted-subset sequencing despite large depth.

Sequencing used immunoSEQ multiplex PCR; TCRdb keeps in-frame clones, though not all of them. The data show roughly 2,300,000 clones, approximately 90% seen once. On this clone itself: Its matching antigen is unknown. This sample also contains other DNA sequences that code for the same CDR3.

Germline V gene sequence: CDR1 SGDLS, CDR2 YYNGEE. The CDR3 totals 13 residues. V was pared by 3 bases and J by 5 bases, with 3 bases of the junction left unmatched. This sequence joins TRBV9 and TRBJ2-5; TRBD1 agrees at 8 bases. The sequencing input was naive CD4+ T cells from PBMCs. This sample's subset: CD45RA+ positively selected. The sequence was collected from a man younger than 35 in good health. Some clones in this sample may be carry-over from other donors' samples. The CDR3 DNA reads as TGTGCCAGCAGCGCTAGACAGGGGGAGACCCAGTACTTC. Residues: CASSARQGETQYF. The full variable domain, in which reference TRBV9 and TRBJ2-5 provide the parts outside the CDR3, is DSGVTQTPKHLITATGQRVTLRCSPRSGDLSVYWYQQSLDQGLQFLIQYYNGEERAKGNILERFSAQQFPDLHSELNLSSLELGDSALYFCASSARQGETQYFGPGTRLLVL.